This TCR beta chain was recorded in a study of blood T cell repertoires in COVID-19. On the study more broadly: Specimens from acute and convalescent COVID-19 originated in the United States, Italy and Spain. In each case, the material was cDNA or gDNA derived from T cells, B-cell-depleted T cells, or PBMCs.

The authors' processing: Amplification of reference gene primers provided the estimated nucleated cell counts. The table came from immunoSEQ multiplex PCR; TCRdb's copy has only in-frame clones and leaves some out. The V and J calls and clone size were taken over from that table, and D and trimming were inferred from the DNA. There are roughly 230,000 clones in the sample; approximately 83% occur only once, and approximately 4.7% lies in the top ten. From germline, CDR1 is SGHAT and CDR2 FQNNGV. The length of the CDR3 is 16 residues. V lost 3 bases and J lost 0, with 12 bases in between. The receptor was isolated from a man in his forties or fifties with active or convalescent COVID-19. The chain combines TRBV11-2 with TRBJ2-1, with unresolved D. The sequenced sample was peripheral blood. The CDR3 DNA follows: TGTGCCAGCAGCTTCGAGGCGCCGCTCTCCTACAATGAGCAGTTCTTC. Amino acids: CASSFEAPLSYNEQFF.